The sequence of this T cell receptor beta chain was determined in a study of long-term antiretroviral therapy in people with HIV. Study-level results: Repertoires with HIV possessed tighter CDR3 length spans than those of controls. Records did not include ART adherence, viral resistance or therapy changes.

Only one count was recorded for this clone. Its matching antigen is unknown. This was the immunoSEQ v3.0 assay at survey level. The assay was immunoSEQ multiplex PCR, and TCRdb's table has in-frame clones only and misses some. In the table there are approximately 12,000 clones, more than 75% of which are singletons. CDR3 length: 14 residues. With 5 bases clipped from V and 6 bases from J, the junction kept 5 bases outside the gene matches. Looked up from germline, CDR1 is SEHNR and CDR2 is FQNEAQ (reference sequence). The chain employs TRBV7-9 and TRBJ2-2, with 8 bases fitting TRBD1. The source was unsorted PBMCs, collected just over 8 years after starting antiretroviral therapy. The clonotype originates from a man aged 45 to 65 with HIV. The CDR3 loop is CASSPAGGPGELFF. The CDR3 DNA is TGTGCCAGCAGCCCTGCAGGGGGCCCCGGGGAGCTGTTTTTT.